Listed here are 30 T cell receptor beta chains from one sample, sequenced in a study of Graves' ophthalmopathy and Graves' hyperthyroidism. The study amplified TCR beta CDR3 regions using RNA transcripts. In the first round, RT-PCR was carried out with HTBI primers, and a multiplex PCR formed the second round. MiXCR, run by TCRdb on the multiplex PCR reads, gives a single entry per CDR3 protein. The sample holds about 1.1 million distinct CDR3 sequences, less than 45% seen once. The sample consisted of peripheral blood or thyroid tissue (not recorded which). The receptors shown here come from an adult man with Graves' hyperthyroidism.

J is TRBJ1-5 and V is TRBV6-4; TRBD1 might be the D (6 bases). V lost 8 bases and J 3 bases, leaving 20 bases between the germline ends. CDR1 and CDR2 (germline): MRHNA, SNTAGT. The CDR3 has 16 residues. The CDR3 DNA is TGTGCCAGCTCACCCGGCGTAATGGGGGCCAATCAGCCCCAGCATTTT. Translated, it gives CASSPGVMGANQPQHF.

This clonotype was counted a single time. V and J are TRBV7-2 and TRBJ1-4; tentatively, D is TRBD1 (6 bases). The ends were cut back, 0 bases at V and 4 bases at J, with 15 bases in the middle. CDR3 length equals 17 residues. The germline V gene has CDR1 SGHTA and CDR2 FQGNSA. CDR3 coding DNA: TGTGCCAGCAGCTTAGCACGTACGACAGGTTATAATGAAAAACTGTTTTTT. It codes for CASSLARTTGYNEKLFF.

The J gene is TRBJ1-4, the V gene TRBV10-3; 9 positions agree with TRBD1. The CDR3 contains 16 residues. Germline CDR1 reads ENHRY; CDR2 reads SYGVKD. After removal of 2 bases from V and 7 bases from J, the junction contained 8 bases not matched to a gene. CDR3 sequence: CAISEPGQGSGEKLFF. In nucleotides, the CDR3 is TGTGCCATCAGTGAGCCCGGACAGGGGTCCGGTGAAAAACTGTTTTTT.

This clonotype has at least ten counts. The chain links TRBV7-9 to TRBJ1-1; TRBD1 matches 9 bases. This CDR3 region has 14 residues. The V gene end was trimmed by 6 bases and the J gene end by 14 bases; junction bases not matched to a gene: 16. Looked up from germline, CDR1 is SEHNR and CDR2 is FQNEAQ (reference sequence). The CDR3 DNA sequence: TGTGCCAGCAGGAATACCCAAAGGACAGGGGCTGAGTTCTTT. Its translation: CASRNTQRTGAEFF.

This clonotype was counted only a few times. The genes are TRBV29-1 and TRBJ2-7, with 14 bases fitting TRBD2. Per the germline V gene, CDR1 is SQVTM and CDR2 is ANQGSEA. The CDR3 spans 16 residues. Trimming at V came to 4 bases and at J to 4 bases, leaving 9 bases not matched to a gene. CDR3 sequence (DNA): TGCAGCGTTGGGGGAGGGACTAGCGGGAGTGGATACGAGCAGTACTTC. Translated, it gives CSVGGGTSGSGYEQYF.

This clonotype was detected ten times or more. The V call is TRBV19, the J call TRBJ1-1; D might be TRBD1 (5 bases). The germline CDR1 and CDR2 sequences are LNHDA and SQIVND (reference sequence). V lost 10 bases, J lost 5 bases, and 17 bases lay in between. This CDR3 region has 13 residues. CDR3 sequence reads: CATNRPPRTEAFF. In nucleotides, the CDR3 is TGTGCCACCAACAGGCCCCCGAGGACTGAAGCTTTCTTT.

This clonotype was recorded a few times. This chain links TRBV11-2 with TRBJ2-5; D call uncertain. The V end lost 5 bases, the J end lost 4 bases, and 17 bases lay between the germline ends. The CDR3 length is 15 residues. CDR1 is SGHAT, CDR2 FQNNGV, per germline. CDR3 in DNA: TGTGCCAGCAGCCCGGCCGAAGGCTTGGGAGAGACCCAGTACTTC. Protein product: CASSPAEGLGETQYF.

The sample holds a few counts of this clonotype. The rearrangement joins TRBV7-2 to TRBJ1-2, with D possibly TRBD1 on 5 matching bases. This CDR3 region has 15 residues. The germline V and J ends were trimmed by 0 bases and 8 bases, with 16 bases remaining between them. Germline V CDR1 and CDR2: SGHTA, FQGNSA. The CDR3 DNA follows: TGTGCCAGCAGCTTAGCGGGTACTGGACAATACGGCTACACCTTC. Its translation: CASSLAGTGQYGYTF.

This clonotype has a count of ten or more. V and J are TRBV5-1 and TRBJ2-7; 7 bases match TRBD2. CDR3 length: 15 amino acids. CDR1 is SGHRS and CDR2 is YFSETQ in the germline V gene. The V segment lost 0 bases and the J segment 4 bases; nucleotides outside the gene matches: 7. The CDR3 sequence is CASSLVGGGGYEQYF. The CDR3 DNA reads as TGCGCCAGCAGCTTGGTTGGCGGGGGTGGATACGAGCAGTACTTC. The full variable domain, in which reference TRBV5-1 and TRBJ2-7 provide the parts outside the CDR3, is KAGVTQTPRYLIKTRGQQVTLSCSPISGHRSVSWYQQTPGQGLQFLFEYFSETQRNKGNFPGRFSGRQFSNSRSEMNVSTLELGDSALYLCASSLVGGGGYEQYFGPGTRLTVT.

Points on this clonotype: As the CDR3 is not closed by the conserved phenylalanine or tryptophan, this likely results from a read error. This CDR3 is CASSTKQGTHEQYL. CDR3 bases: TGTGCCAGCAGTACTAAACAGGGAACCCACGAGCAGTACCTC. The chain carries TRBV6-5 and TRBJ2-7; a weak D match, TRBD1 (6 bases). This CDR3 spans 14 amino acids. The V end lost 5 bases, the J end lost 5 bases, and 16 bases lay between the germline ends. Germline V gene data show CDR1 as MNHEY and CDR2 as SVGAGI.

This clonotype was recorded many times. V gene TRBV5-6 combines with J gene TRBJ2-7; D not resolved. V was trimmed by 3 bases and J by 6 bases, leaving 10 bases between them. The CDR3 runs to 12 residues. CDR1 and CDR2 (germline): SGHDT, YYEEEE. CDR3 nucleotide sequence: TGTGCCAGCAGCTCCGCCTCCCTCGAGCAGTACTTC. Amino acids: CASSSASLEQYF.

This clonotype was counted ten times or more. J is TRBJ1-3 and V is TRBV29-1, with D uncertain. The germline gives CDR1 SQVTM, CDR2 ANQGSEA. V was trimmed by 6 bases and J by 4 bases, leaving 16 bases between them. CDR3 length equals 14 residues. The CDR3 DNA sequence: TGCAGCGTCGCCTCCTGGGTAGGGGGAAACACCATATATTTT. Its protein is CSVASWVGGNTIYF.

This clonotype was detected a few times. The genes are TRBV10-3 and TRBJ2-6; 12 bases align to TRBD2. Unmatched junction bases numbered 3, after V lost 6 bases and J lost 0 bases. This CDR3 is built from 17 residues. Looked up from germline, CDR1 is ENHRY and CDR2 is SYGVKD. CDR3 sequence: CAISGLAGISGANVLTF. The CDR3 bases are TGTGCCATCAGCGGACTAGCGGGGATCTCTGGGGCCAACGTCCTGACTTTC.

This chain links TRBV7-9 with TRBJ2-7, with D uncertain. V was shortened by 7 bases and J by 2 bases, with 15 bases between the two germline ends. Germline CDR1 SEHNR, CDR2 FQNEAQ (reference sequence). The CDR3 is made up of 14 amino acids. The CDR3 is CASKSLDETYEQYF. For the CDR3, the DNA is TGTGCCAGCAAAAGCCTAGACGAAACCTACGAGCAGTACTTC.

This clonotype came up once. V gene TRBV2 combines with J gene TRBJ2-2; tentative D call: TRBD1 (6 bases). The V end was cut by 3 bases, the J end by 6 bases, with 11 bases between. Per the germline V gene, CDR1 is SNHLY and CDR2 is FYNNEI. The CDR3 loop spans 14 amino acids. CDR3 sequence (DNA): TGTGCCAGCAGTGATCAGGGGTCTTCCGGGGAGCTGTTTTTT. Its protein product is CASSDQGSSGELFF.

This clonotype was observed once. This may arise from a read error, as a much more abundant clone is one base away. The rearrangement joins TRBV20-1 to TRBJ2-7; unclear D gene. This CDR3 has 15 residues. CDR1 DFQATT and CDR2 SNEGSKA come from the germline V gene (reference sequence). CDR3 nucleotide sequence: TGCAGTGCTGGAGATCCCCCGGGTCTCTCCTACGAGCAGTACTTC. Translation gives CSAGDPPGLSYEQYF.

A remark on this clonotype: A much larger clone is a single base away; this may be a read error. This rearrangement joins TRBV29-1 to TRBJ2-7; 7 bases are a match to TRBD1. The CDR3 is 14 amino acids. Germline values: CDR1 SQVTM, CDR2 ANQGSEA. CDR3 bases: TGCAGTGCTCCCTCTTGGGACAGCTCCTACAAGCAGTACTTC. Encoded protein: CSAPSWDSSYKQYF.

This clonotype was recorded at least ten times. The chain carries TRBV2 and TRBJ1-1, with a tentative D call TRBD1 (6 bases). Germline V gives CDR1 SNHLY, CDR2 FYNNEI. This CDR3 comprises 17 residues. The ends were cut back, 1 base at V and 5 bases at J, with 20 bases in the middle. In DNA form, the CDR3 reads TGTGCCAGCAGTGAAGGGGGTGGATGGGGGCGGAGGACTGAAGCTTTCTTT. Translating it yields CASSEGGGWGRRTEAFF.

The chain employs TRBV24-1 and TRBJ2-1; D remains ambiguous. V lost 3 bases to trimming and J lost 3 bases, with 14 bases between them. CDR3 length: 16 amino acids. Germline CDR1 and CDR2: KGHDR and SFDVKD. CDR3 sequence: CATSDRSLTNYNEQFF. CDR3 nucleotide sequence: TGTGCCACCAGTGATCGCAGCCTCACCAACTACAATGAGCAGTTCTTC.

The table lists this clonotype with many counts. V gene TRBV4-2 combines with J gene TRBJ2-5, with 8 bases identical to TRBD2. This CDR3 has 14 amino acids. Per the germline V gene, CDR1 is LGHNA and CDR2 is YNFKEQ. V was pared by 0 bases and J by 5 bases, with 2 bases of the junction left unmatched. The CDR3 protein is CASSQEVAGETQYF. For the CDR3, the DNA is TGTGCCAGCAGCCAAGAGGTAGCGGGGGAGACCCAGTACTTC.

This clonotype was observed at least ten times. The chain links TRBV7-2 to TRBJ2-7, with D tentatively TRBD2 (5 bases). The CDR3 runs to 14 residues. V gave up 5 bases and J gave up 4 bases, with 15 bases separating them. Germline CDR1 SGHTA, CDR2 FQGNSA. The CDR3 reads CASSALKQRYEQYF. The CDR3 region has the DNA TGTGCCAGCAGCGCTTTAAAGCAGCGGTACGAGCAGTACTTC.

Only one count was recorded for this clonotype. V usage is TRBV20-1 and J usage is TRBJ1-5; 7 bases align to TRBD1. V lost 8 bases to trimming and J lost 2 bases; unmatched junction nucleotides: 3. This CDR3 has 12 residues. The germline CDR1 and CDR2 sequences are DFQATT and SNEGSKA (reference sequence). The CDR3 is CSKGQRNQPQHF. In DNA, the CDR3 is TGCAGTAAGGGACAGCGCAATCAGCCCCAGCATTTT.

V usage is TRBV19 and J usage is TRBJ1-5; TRBD1 agrees at 11 bases. CDR1 and CDR2 (germline): LNHDA, SQIVND (reference sequence). This CDR3 contains 13 residues. V dropped 9 bases and J dropped 4; count of bases not matched to a gene: 2. The CDR3 sequence is CASGQGANQPQHF. CDR3 DNA: TGTGCCAGCGGACAGGGGGCGAATCAGCCCCAGCATTTT.

The chain couples TRBV5-1 to TRBJ1-1; TRBD1 is a possible D gene (6 bases). CDR3 length: 15 residues. The V gene lost 4 bases and the J gene lost 4 bases, with 17 bases spanning the gap. The germline V gene encodes CDR1 SGHRS and CDR2 YFSETQ. The CDR3 loop reads CASSPGHDRSTEAFF. The DNA of the CDR3 is TGCGCCAGCAGCCCGGGACACGATCGGAGCACTGAAGCTTTCTTT.

Comments on this clonotype: Just one base apart from a much larger clone, this may be a read error. J is TRBJ2-7 and V is TRBV7-8, with TRBD2 matching over 12 bases. Losses at the gene ends were 7 bases for V and 5 bases for J; bases not matched to a gene: 9. The CDR3 is 15 residues long. Looked up from germline, CDR1 is SGHVS and CDR2 is FQNEAQ. This chain's CDR3 is CASIDRLAGDHEQYF. CDR3 nucleotide sequence: TGTGCCAGCATCGATCGACTAGCGGGAGACCACGAGCAGTACTTC.

The chain links TRBV7-9 to TRBJ1-4; 11 nucleotides agree with TRBD1. The germline V gene has CDR1 SEHNR and CDR2 FQNEAQ (reference sequence). With V trimmed by 5 bases and J by 7 bases, 6 bases remained unmatched. The CDR3 sequence is 15 residues long. The CDR3 sequence: CASSPGTGGREKLFF. The CDR3 nucleotides read TGTGCCAGCAGCCCTGGGACAGGGGGTCGTGAAAAACTGTTTTTT. The entire variable domain, with the rest obtained from reference TRBV7-9 and TRBJ1-4, is as follows: DTGVSQNPRHKITKRGQNVTFRCDPISEHNRLYWYRQTLGQGPEFLTYFQNEAQLEKSRLLSDRFSAERPKGSFSTLEIQRTEQGDSAMYLCASSPGTGGREKLFFGSGTQLSVL.

This clonotype was observed many times. The CDR3 nucleotides are TGCAGCGTTGTCCGGGTCGTTGCGACAGGGGGCATCTGGTATGGCTACACCTTC. Encoded protein: CSVVRVVATGGIWYGYTF. The rearrangement joins TRBV29-1 to TRBJ1-2, with 10 bases that match TRBD1. J lost 5 bases, V lost 4 bases, and 19 bases had no gene match. Germline V gene sequence: CDR1 SQVTM, CDR2 ANQGSEA. There are 18 residues in the CDR3.

About this clonotype itself: A much bigger clone sits one base away, suggesting this may be a read error. The chain uses TRBV7-2 and TRBJ2-7; D unclear. Deletions cut 5 bases from V and 6 bases from J, with 23 bases between. In germline, CDR1 is SGHTA, CDR2 FQGNSA. CDR3 length: 16 residues. For the CDR3, the DNA is TGTGCCAGCAGCCTCCGTATGCTCCCCCGTACTGGCGAGCAGTACTTC. It translates to CASSLRMLPRTGEQYF.

Ten or more counts support this clonotype. The CDR3 coding sequence is TGTGCCAGCAGTCCTGGGGACTACGAGCAGTACTTC. Protein product: CASSPGDYEQYF. The gene calls are TRBV12-3 or TRBV12-4 and TRBJ2-7; D unclear. The CDR3 has 12 residues. Deletions cut 5 bases from V and 3 bases from J, with 8 bases between.

In its sample, this clonotype was seen once. The J gene is TRBJ1-1, the V gene TRBV3-1; D unresolved. Trimming took 5 bases from V and 3 from J, leaving 13 bases between them. Germline loops: CDR1 LGHDT, CDR2 YNNKEL (reference sequence). CDR3 size: 14 residues. The CDR3 protein is CASSSGNRDTEAFF. CDR3 bases: TGTGCCAGCAGCTCCGGGAATAGGGACACTGAAGCTTTCTTT.